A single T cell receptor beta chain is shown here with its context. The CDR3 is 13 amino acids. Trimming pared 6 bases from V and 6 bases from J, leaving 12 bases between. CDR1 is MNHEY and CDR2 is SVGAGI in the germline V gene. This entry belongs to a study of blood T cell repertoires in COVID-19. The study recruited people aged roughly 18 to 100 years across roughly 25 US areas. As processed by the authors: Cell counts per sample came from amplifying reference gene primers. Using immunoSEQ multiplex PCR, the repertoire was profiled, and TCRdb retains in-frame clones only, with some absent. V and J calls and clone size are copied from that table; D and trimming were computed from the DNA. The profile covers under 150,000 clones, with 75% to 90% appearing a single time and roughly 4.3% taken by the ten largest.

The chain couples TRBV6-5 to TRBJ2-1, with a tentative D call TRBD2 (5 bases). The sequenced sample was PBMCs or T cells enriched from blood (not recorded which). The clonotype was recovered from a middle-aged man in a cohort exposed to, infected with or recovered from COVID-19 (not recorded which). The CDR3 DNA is TGTGCCAGCAGCGCGGGCGCCACCAATGAGCAGTTCTTC. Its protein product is CASSAGATNEQFF.